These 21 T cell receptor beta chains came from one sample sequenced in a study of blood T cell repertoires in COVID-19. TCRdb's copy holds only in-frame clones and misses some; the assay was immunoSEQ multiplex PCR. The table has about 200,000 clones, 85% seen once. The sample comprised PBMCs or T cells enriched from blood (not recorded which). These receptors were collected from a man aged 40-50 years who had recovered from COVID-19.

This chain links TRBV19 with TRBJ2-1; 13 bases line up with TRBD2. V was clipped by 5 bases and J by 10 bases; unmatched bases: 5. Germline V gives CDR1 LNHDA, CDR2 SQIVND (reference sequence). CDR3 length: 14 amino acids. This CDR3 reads CASSVGLAGVEQFF. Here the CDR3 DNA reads TGTGCCAGTAGTGTTGGACTAGCGGGAGTCGAGCAGTTCTTC.

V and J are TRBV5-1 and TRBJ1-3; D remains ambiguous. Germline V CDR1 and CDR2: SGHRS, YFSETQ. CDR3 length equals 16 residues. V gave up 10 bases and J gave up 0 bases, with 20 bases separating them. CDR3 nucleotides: TGCGCCTCTCAGCGAGGGCCATACAGCTCTGGAAACACCATATATTTT. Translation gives CASQRGPYSSGNTIYF.

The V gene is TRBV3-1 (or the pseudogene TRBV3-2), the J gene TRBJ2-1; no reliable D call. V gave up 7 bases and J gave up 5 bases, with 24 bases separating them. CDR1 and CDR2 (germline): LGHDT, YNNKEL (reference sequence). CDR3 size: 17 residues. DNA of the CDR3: TGTGCCAGCACCCAGACTCCGCCGGCCCCCGAACACAATGAGCAGTTCTTC. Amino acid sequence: CASTQTPPAPEHNEQFF.

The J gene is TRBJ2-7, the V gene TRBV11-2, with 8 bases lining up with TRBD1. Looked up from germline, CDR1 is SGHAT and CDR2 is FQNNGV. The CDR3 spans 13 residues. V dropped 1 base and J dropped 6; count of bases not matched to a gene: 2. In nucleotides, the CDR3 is TGTGCCAGCAGCTTAGGAGACAGGGGCGAGCAGTACTTC. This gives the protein CASSLGDRGEQYF.

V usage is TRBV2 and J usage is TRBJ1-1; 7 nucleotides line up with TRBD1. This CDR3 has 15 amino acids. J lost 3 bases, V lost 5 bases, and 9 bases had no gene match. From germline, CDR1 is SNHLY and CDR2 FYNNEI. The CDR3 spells CASSRQGRGDTEAFF. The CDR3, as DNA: TGTGCCAGCAGTCGACAGGGCCGTGGGGACACTGAAGCTTTCTTT. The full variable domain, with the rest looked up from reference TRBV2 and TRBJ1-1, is EPEVTQTPSHQVTQMGQEVILRCVPISNHLYFYWYRQILGQKVEFLVSFYNNEISEKSEIFDDQFSVERPDGSNFTLKIRSTKLEDSAMYFCASSRQGRGDTEAFFGQGTRLTVV.

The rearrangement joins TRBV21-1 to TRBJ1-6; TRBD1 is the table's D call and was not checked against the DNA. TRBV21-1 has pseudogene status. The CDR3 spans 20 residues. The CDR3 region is CASSNLPLGTGGSYNSPLHF. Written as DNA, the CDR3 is TGTGCCAGCAGCAACCTCCCGCTCGGGACAGGGGGCTCCTATAATTCACCCCTCCACTTT.

This CDR3 is CASSLFLNIQYF. As DNA, the CDR3 is TGTGCCAGCAGCCTATTTTTAAACATTCAGTACTTC. This rearrangement joins TRBV7-2 to TRBJ2-4; D is uncertain. The V gene lost 5 bases and the J gene lost 6 bases, with 8 bases spanning the gap. Germline CDR1 and CDR2: SGHTA and FQGNSA. This CDR3 is 12 amino acids long.

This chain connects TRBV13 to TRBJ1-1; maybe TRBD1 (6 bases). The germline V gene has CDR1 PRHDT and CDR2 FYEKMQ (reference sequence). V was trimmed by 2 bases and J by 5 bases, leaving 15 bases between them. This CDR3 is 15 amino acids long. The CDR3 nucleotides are TGTGCCAGCAGCTTATTAGTGGGGGCGGTAACTGAAGCTTTCTTT. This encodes CASSLLVGAVTEAFF.

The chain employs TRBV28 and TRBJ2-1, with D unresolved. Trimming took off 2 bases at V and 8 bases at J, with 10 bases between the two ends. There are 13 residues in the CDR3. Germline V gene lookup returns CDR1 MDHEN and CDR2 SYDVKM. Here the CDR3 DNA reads TGTGCCAGCAGTTTAGCGAAGAGCGATGAGCAGTTCTTC. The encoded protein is CASSLAKSDEQFF.

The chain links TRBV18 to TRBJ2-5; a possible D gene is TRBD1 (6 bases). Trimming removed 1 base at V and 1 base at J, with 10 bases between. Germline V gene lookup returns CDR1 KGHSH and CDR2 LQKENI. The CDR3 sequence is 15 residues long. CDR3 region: CASSPRSGVQETQYF. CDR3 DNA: TGTGCCAGCTCACCACGCTCAGGGGTCCAAGAGACCCAGTACTTC.

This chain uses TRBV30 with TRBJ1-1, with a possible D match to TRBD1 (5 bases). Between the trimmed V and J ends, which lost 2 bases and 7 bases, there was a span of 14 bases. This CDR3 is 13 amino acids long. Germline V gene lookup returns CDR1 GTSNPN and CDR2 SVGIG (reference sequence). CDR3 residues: CAWSWGPGDEAFF. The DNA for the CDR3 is TGTGCCTGGAGTTGGGGCCCGGGAGATGAAGCTTTCTTT.

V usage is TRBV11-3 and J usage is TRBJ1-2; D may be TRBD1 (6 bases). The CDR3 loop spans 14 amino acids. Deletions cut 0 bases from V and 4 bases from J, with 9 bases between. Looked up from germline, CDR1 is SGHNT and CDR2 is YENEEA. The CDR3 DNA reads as TGTGCCAGCAGCTTAGATGGCAGGGGCTATGGCTACACCTTC. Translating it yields CASSLDGRGYGYTF.

The CDR3 nucleotides read TGTGCCAGCAGTTTAACAGGGAAAAACTCCTACGAGCAGTACTTC. Its translation is CASSLTGKNSYEQYF. The chain uses TRBV27 and TRBJ2-7; D is perhaps TRBD1 (6 bases). Deletions cut 2 bases from V and 0 bases from J, with 11 bases between. The CDR3 covers 15 residues. CDR1 and CDR2 (germline): MNHEY, SMNVEV (reference sequence).

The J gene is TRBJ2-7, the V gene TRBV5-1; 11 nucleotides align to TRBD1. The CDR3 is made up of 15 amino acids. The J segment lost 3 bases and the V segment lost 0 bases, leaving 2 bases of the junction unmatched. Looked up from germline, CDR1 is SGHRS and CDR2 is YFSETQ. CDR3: CASSLDGTGGYEQYF. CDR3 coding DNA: TGCGCCAGCAGCTTGGACGGGACAGGGGGCTACGAGCAGTACTTC.

The CDR3 coding sequence is TGTGCCAGCAAGTCCCGGGACAGTTACGAGCAGTACTTC. Translated, it gives CASKSRDSYEQYF. The J gene is TRBJ2-7, the V gene TRBV2; 7 bases line up with TRBD1. The CDR3 covers 13 residues. Germline loops: CDR1 SNHLY, CDR2 FYNNEI. The V gene end was trimmed by 7 bases and the J gene end by 4 bases; junction bases not matched to a gene: 7.

The CDR3 coding sequence is TGTGCCAGCAGCCAATATAGTGCTAGCTGGAGCCCCTACAATGAGCAGTTCTTC. This gives the protein CASSQYSASWSPYNEQFF. The genes are TRBV16 and TRBJ2-1; D possibly corresponds to TRBD2 (5 bases). Looked up from germline, CDR1 is KGHSY and CDR2 is FQNENV. The length of the CDR3 is 18 residues. Trimming took off 1 base at V and 2 bases at J, with 18 bases between the two ends.

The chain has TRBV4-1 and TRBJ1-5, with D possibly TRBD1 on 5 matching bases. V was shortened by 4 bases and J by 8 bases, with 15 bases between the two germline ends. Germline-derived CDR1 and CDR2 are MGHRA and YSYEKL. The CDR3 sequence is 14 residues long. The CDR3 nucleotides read TGCGCCAGCAGCCGTATGGCGGGGGAAGAGCCCCAGCATTTT. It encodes CASSRMAGEEPQHF.

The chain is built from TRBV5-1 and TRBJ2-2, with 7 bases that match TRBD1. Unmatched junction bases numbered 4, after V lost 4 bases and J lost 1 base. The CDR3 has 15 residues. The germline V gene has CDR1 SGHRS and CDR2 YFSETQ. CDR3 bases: TGCGCCAGCAGCGTGAACAGGGGGAACACCGGGGAGCTGTTTTTT. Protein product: CASSVNRGNTGELFF.

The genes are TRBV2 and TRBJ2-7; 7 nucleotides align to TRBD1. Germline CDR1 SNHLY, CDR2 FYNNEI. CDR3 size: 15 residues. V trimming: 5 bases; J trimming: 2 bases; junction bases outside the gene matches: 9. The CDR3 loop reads CASSSMTGLAYEQYF. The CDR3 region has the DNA TGTGCCAGCAGTTCCATGACAGGGTTGGCCTACGAGCAGTACTTC.

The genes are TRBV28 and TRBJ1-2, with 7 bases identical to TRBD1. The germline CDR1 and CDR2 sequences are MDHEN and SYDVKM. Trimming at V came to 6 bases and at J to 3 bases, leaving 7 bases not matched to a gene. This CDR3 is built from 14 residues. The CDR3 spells CASRTTGSDYGYTF. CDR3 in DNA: TGTGCCAGCAGGACGACAGGGAGTGACTATGGCTACACCTTC.

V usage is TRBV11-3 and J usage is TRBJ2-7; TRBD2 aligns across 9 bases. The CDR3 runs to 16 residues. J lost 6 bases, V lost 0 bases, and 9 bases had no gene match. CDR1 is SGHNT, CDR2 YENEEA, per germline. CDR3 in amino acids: CASSLDPWTSAGEQYF. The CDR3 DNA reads TGTGCCAGCAGCTTAGATCCCTGGACTAGCGCGGGCGAGCAGTACTTC. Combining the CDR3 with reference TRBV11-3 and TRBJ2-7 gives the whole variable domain EAGVVQSPRYKIIEKKQPVAFWCNPISGHNTLYWYLQNLGQGPELLIRYENEEAVDDSQLPKDRFSAERLKGVDSTLKIQPAELGDSAVYLCASSLDPWTSAGEQYFGPGTRLTVT.